This passage covers 9 T cell receptor beta chains from one sample sequenced in a study of Ad26.COV2.S vaccination and SARS-CoV-2 variants. TCRdb's copy holds only in-frame clones and misses some; the assay was immunoSEQ multiplex PCR. This sample has roughly 420,000 clones, with approximately 88% found just once. Treatment described: 15 to 20 received Ad26.COV2.S at low or high dose, single or two shots; a few received placebo; per-sample allocation not given. After the first vaccine or placebo injection, samples were drawn on day 63. Specimen: peripheral blood, collected in a trial of Ad26.COV2.S vaccine versus placebo. Receptors originate from a person between 18 and 65 years old who received the Ad26.COV2.S COVID-19 vaccine or a placebo.

The chain recombines TRBV19 with TRBJ2-3; no reliable D call. The CDR3 is 13 amino acids. The V gene lost 1 base and the J gene lost 5 bases, with 7 bases spanning the gap. The germline gives CDR1 LNHDA, CDR2 SQIVND (reference sequence). CDR3 bases: TGTGCCAGTAGTATAGGCAAGCGAGATACGCAGTATTTT. This gives the protein CASSIGKRDTQYF.

V gene TRBV15 combines with J gene TRBJ2-7; D tentatively fits TRBD1 or TRBD2 (5 bases each). CDR1 is LNHNV and CDR2 is YYDKDF in the germline V gene (reference sequence). The CDR3 sequence is 14 residues long. V lost 4 bases and J 5 bases, leaving 15 bases between the germline ends. The CDR3 region has the DNA TGTGCCACCAGCACCCGTGGGGGTTTCGACGAGCAGTACTTC. Its protein is CATSTRGGFDEQYF.

The chain uses TRBV28 and TRBJ2-1, with 10 bases aligning to TRBD2. CDR1 MDHEN and CDR2 SYDVKM come from the germline V gene. With 8 bases clipped from V and 8 bases from J, the junction kept 12 bases outside the gene matches. The CDR3 loop spans 15 amino acids. The CDR3 coding sequence is TGTGCCAGCCGCCCCGGGGGACTAGCGTACCATGAGCAGTTCTTC. Encoded protein: CASRPGGLAYHEQFF.

This chain joins TRBV7-2 and TRBJ1-5, with 7 bases aligning to TRBD1. V lost 0 bases to trimming and J lost 7 bases; unmatched junction nucleotides: 6. Germline CDR1 SGHTA, CDR2 FQGNSA. The CDR3 contains 15 residues. The CDR3 loop reads CASSLAPTGTQPQHF. In DNA form, the CDR3 reads TGTGCCAGCAGCTTAGCGCCGACAGGGACCCAGCCCCAGCATTTT.

The genes are TRBV19 and TRBJ2-7; either TRBD1 or TRBD2 may fit D (5 bases each). CDR1 is LNHDA and CDR2 is SQIVND in the germline V gene (reference sequence). V was trimmed by 6 bases and J by 3 bases, leaving 15 bases between them. The CDR3 spans 14 residues. The CDR3 DNA follows: TGTGCCAGTAGCACCGGGACCCAGAGCTACGAGCAGTACTTC. This gives the protein CASSTGTQSYEQYF.

This clone was recorded only once. The V gene is TRBV5-5, the J gene TRBJ1-6; maybe TRBD1 (5 bases). The CDR3 runs to 16 residues. Trimming cost V 7 bases and J 0 bases, with 14 bases left between them. The V gene's germline CDR1 is SGHKS and CDR2 YYEKEE (reference sequence). The CDR3 region has the DNA TGTGCCAGCGGGCCCAGGGATAGCTCCTATAATTCACCCCTCCACTTT. It is translated as CASGPRDSSYNSPLHF.

The chain combines TRBV28 with TRBJ2-2; 7 bases map to TRBD1. Germline CDR1 is MDHEN and CDR2 is SYDVKM. The J segment lost 6 bases and the V segment lost 6 bases, leaving 13 bases of the junction unmatched. The CDR3 is 16 residues long. CDR3 region: CASSSGTLGGSGELFF. CDR3 in DNA: TGTGCCAGCAGCTCAGGAACCCTAGGGGGCTCCGGGGAGCTGTTTTTT.

This clone was seen only once. The CDR3 region has the DNA TGTGCCAGCAATCCGCGTCTAGCCAAAAACATTCAGTACTTC. This translates into CASNPRLAKNIQYF. This chain joins TRBV28 and TRBJ2-4, with D unresolved. CDR1 and CDR2 (germline): MDHEN, SYDVKM. This CDR3 spans 14 amino acids. V was pared by 7 bases and J by 0 bases, with 10 bases between.

This clone was counted a single time. The rearrangement uses TRBV27 and TRBJ1-5; D unclear. Germline V gene lookup returns CDR1 MNHEY and CDR2 SMNVEV (reference sequence). This CDR3 spans 14 amino acids. Trimming cost V 3 bases and J 5 bases, with 11 bases left between them. The CDR3 here is CASSLEAGHQPQHF. DNA for the CDR3: TGTGCCAGCAGTTTGGAGGCAGGCCATCAGCCCCAGCATTTT.